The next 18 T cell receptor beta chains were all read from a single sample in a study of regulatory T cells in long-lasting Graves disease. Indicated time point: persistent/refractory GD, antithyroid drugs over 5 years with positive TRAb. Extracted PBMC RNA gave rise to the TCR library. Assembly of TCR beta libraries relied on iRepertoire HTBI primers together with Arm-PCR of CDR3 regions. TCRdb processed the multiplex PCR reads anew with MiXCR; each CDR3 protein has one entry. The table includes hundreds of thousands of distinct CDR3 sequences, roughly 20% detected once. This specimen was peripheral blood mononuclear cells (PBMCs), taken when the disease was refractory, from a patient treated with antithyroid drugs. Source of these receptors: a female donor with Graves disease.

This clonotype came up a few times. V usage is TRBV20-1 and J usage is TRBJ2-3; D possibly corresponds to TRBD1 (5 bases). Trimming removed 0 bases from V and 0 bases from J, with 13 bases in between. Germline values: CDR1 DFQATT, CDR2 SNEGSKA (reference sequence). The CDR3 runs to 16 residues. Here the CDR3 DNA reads TGCAGTGCTAGAGATAAAGGTCAGGGAAGCACAGATACGCAGTATTTT. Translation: CSARDKGQGSTDTQYF.

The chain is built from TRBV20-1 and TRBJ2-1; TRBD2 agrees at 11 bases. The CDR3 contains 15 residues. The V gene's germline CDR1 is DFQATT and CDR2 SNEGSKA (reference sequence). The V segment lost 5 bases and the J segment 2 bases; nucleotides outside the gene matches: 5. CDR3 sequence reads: CSAELAGDTYNEQFF. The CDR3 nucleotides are TGCAGTGCTGAACTAGCGGGAGACACCTACAATGAGCAGTTCTTC.

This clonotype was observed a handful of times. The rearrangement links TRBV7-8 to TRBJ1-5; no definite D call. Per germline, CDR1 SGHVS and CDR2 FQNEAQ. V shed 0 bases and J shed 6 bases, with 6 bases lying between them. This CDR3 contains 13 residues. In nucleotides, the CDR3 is TGTGCCAGCAGCTTAGCGCTGAGTCAGCCCCAGCATTTT. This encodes CASSLALSQPQHF.

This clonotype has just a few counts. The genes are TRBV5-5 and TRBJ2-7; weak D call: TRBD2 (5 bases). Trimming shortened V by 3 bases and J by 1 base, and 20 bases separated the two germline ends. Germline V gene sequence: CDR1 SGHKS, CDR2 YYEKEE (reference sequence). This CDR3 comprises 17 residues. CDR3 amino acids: CASSSRPTGNTSYEQYF. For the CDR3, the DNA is TGTGCCAGCAGCTCCCGCCCTACGGGGAACACGTCCTACGAGCAGTACTTC.

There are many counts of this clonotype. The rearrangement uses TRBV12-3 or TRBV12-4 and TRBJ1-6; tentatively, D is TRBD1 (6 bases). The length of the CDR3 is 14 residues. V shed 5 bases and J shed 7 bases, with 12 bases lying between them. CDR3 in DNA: TGTGCCAGCAGTACTACAGGGAGGAATTCACCCCTCCACTTT. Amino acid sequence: CASSTTGRNSPLHF.

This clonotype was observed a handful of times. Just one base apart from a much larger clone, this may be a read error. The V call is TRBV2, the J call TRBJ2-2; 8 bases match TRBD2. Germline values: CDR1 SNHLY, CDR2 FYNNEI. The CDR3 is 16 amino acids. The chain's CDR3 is CTSSAGAGVNTGELFF. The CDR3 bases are TGTACCAGCAGTGCCGGAGCGGGAGTAAACACCGGGGAGCTGTTTTTT. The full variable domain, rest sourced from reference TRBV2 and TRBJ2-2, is EPEVTQTPSHQVTQMGQEVILRCVPISNHLYFYWYRQILGQKVEFLVSFYNNEISEKSEIFDDQFSVERPDGSNFTLKIRSTKLEDSAMYFCTSSAGAGVNTGELFFGEGSRLTVL.

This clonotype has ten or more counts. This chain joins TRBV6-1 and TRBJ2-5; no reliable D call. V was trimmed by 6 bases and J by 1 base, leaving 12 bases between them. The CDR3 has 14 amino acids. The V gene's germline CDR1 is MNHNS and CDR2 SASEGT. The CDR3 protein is CASSGRATQETQYF. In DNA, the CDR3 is TGTGCCAGCAGCGGTCGGGCTACCCAAGAGACCCAGTACTTC.

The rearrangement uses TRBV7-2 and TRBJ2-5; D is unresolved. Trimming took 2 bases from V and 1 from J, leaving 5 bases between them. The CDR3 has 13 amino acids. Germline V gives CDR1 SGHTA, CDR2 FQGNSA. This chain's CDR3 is CASSLWTQETQYF. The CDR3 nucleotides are TGTGCCAGCAGCTTATGGACCCAAGAGACCCAGTACTTC. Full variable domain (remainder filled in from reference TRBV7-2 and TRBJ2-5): GAGVSQSPSNKVTEKGKDVELRCDPISGHTALYWYRQSLGQGLEFLIYFQGNSAPDKSGLPSDRFSAERTGGSVSTLTIQRTQQEDSAVYLCASSLWTQETQYFGPGTRLLVL.

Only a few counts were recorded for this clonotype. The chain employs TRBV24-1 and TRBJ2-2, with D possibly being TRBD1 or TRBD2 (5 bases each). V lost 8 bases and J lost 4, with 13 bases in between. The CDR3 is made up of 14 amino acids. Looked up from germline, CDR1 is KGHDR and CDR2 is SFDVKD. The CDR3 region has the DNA TGTGCCACCAACCCCGGGGCGATCACCGGGGAGCTGTTTTTT. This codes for CATNPGAITGELFF.

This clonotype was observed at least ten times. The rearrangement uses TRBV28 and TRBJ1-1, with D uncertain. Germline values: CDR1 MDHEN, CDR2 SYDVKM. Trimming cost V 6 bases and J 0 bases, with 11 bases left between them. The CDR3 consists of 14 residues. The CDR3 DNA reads TGTGCCAGCAGCTCCACAGCGATGAACACTGAAGCTTTCTTT. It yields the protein CASSSTAMNTEAFF.

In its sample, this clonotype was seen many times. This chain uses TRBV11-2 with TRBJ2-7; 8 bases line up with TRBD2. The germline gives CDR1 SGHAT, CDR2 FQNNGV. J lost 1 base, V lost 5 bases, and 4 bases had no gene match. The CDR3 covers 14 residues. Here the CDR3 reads CASSATGGSYEQYF. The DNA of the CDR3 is TGTGCCAGCAGCGCAACGGGGGGGTCCTACGAGCAGTACTTC.

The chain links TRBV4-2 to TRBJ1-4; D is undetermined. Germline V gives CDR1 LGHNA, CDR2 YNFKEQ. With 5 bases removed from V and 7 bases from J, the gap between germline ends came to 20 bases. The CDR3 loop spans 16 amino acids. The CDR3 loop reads CASSSLLGGFGEKLFF. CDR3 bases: TGTGCCAGCAGCTCTCTTCTTGGAGGGTTCGGTGAAAAACTGTTTTTT.

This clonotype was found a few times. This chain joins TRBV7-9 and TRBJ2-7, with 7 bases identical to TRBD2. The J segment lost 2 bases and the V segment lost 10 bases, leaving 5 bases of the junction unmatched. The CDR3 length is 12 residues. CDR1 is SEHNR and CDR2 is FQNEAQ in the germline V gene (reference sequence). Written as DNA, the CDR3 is TGTGCCACCGTGGGAGGGGCCTACGAGCAGTACTTC. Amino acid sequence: CATVGGAYEQYF.

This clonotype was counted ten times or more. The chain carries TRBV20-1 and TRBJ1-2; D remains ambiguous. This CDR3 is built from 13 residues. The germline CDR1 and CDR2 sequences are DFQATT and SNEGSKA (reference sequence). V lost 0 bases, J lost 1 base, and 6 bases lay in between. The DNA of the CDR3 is TGCAGTGCTAGAGACAGTATTAACTATGGCTACACCTTC. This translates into CSARDSINYGYTF.

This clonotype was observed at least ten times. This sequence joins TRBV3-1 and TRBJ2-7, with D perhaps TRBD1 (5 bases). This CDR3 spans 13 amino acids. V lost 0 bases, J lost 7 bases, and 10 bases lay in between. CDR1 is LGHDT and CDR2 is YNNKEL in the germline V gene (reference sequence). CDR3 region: CASSQEGVREQYF. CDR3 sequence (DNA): TGTGCCAGCAGCCAAGAAGGGGTTAGGGAGCAGTACTTC.

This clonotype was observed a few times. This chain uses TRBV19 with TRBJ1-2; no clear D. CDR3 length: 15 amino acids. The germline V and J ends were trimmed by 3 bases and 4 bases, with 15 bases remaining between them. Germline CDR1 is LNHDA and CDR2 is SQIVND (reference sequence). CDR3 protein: CASSMFGPAGYGYTF. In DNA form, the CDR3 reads TGTGCCAGTAGTATGTTTGGCCCTGCGGGCTATGGCTACACCTTC.

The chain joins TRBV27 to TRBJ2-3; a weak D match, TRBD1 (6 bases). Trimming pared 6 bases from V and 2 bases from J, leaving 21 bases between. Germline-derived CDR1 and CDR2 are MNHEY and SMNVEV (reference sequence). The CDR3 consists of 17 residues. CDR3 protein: CASSLGKTGSVTDTQYF. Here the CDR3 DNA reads TGTGCCAGCAGCCTGGGAAAAACAGGGTCCGTCACAGATACGCAGTATTTT.

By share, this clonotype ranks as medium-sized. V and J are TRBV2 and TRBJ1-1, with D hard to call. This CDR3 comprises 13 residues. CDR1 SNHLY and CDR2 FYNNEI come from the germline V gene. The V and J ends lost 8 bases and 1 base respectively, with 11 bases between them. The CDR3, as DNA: TGTGCCAGCGGGAAAGAGTCGAACACTGAAGCTTTCTTT. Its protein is CASGKESNTEAFF.